This section outlines one T cell receptor beta chain sequence together with its context. This sample includes further DNA sequences coding for the same CDR3. These data are taken from a study of cytomegalovirus exposure and HLA in healthy donors. Germline CDR1 is SNHLY and CDR2 is FYNNEI. J lost 6 bases, V lost 8 bases, and 7 bases had no gene match. The CDR3 length is 13 residues. The PCR had 60 Vbeta and 13 Jbeta primers. The data were produced by immunoSEQ multiplex PCR, yet TCRdb's version contains in-frame clones alone and is incomplete. Among 200,000 or so clones, roughly 80% were seen once, and the ten largest hold around 4%.

This TCR was sampled from a male donor in good health and CMV-seronegative. V and J are TRBV2 and TRBJ2-7; 10 positions match TRBD2. The sequencing sample was made of PBMCs. The CDR3 spells CASPKRGGGEQYF. The CDR3 DNA reads as TGTGCCAGCCCCAAGCGGGGGGGCGGCGAGCAGTACTTC.